These T cell receptor beta chains were read from a single sample in a study of T-cell memory formation after mild COVID-19. TCRdb ran MiXCR on the 5' RACE reads and lists one entry per CDR3 protein. The table lists 550,000 to 650,000 distinct CDR3 sequences, 15% to 20% of them singletons, with 8.1% in the top ten. The sample taken for sequencing was PBMCs or a T cell subset sorted from them (not recorded which). These receptors all come from an adult woman who had mild COVID-19 (a few samples of this study predate the infection). Cell type and time point are not known. The CDR3 runs from the conserved cysteine through the conserved F or W. The D gene is left open where the match is weak. A clone size is listed for some rows: how often the clone was seen (once, few, many), or a class if it is expanded.

D gene | J gene | V gene | clone size | CDR3 DNA | CDR3 protein
NA | TRBJ2-7 | TRBV20-1 | few | TGCAGTGGTCTCGGGGCCTACGAGCAGTACTTC | CSGLGAYEQYF
NA | TRBJ1-2 | TRBV29-1 | NA | TGCAGCTTTTCTGGCACCAACTATGGCTACACCTTC | CSFSGTNYGYTF
NA | TRBJ1-4 | TRBV28 | NA | TGTGCCAGCAGCCGGGGGGCAGGGCTAAATGAAAAACTGTTTTTT | CASSRGAGLNEKLFF
NA | TRBJ2-5 | TRBV14 | NA | TGTGCCAGCAGCCAATGGCGTTTGGAGACCCAGTACTTC | CASSQWRLETQYF
TRBD2 | TRBJ2-1 | TRBV5-1 | NA | TGCGCCAGCAGCCCGGGAGGGGGGGGCTGGAACAATGAGCAGTTCTTC | CASSPGGGGWNNEQFF
NA | TRBJ1-5 | TRBV7-9 | few | TGTGCCAGCAGCTCATGGGTAGGCCGAACCCGATTTCAGCCCCAGCATTTT | CASSSWVGRTRFQPQHF
TRBD2 | TRBJ2-3 | TRBV7-3 | NA | TGTGCCAGCGGAACTAGCGGGAGCCGCACAGATACGCAGTATTTT | CASGTSGSRTDTQYF
NA | TRBJ2-2 | TRBV7-3 | NA | TGTGCCAGCAGGGGATGGGCGAGTGGCACCGGGGAGCTGTTTTTT | CASRGWASGTGELFF
NA | TRBJ2-3 | TRBV5-1 | medium-sized | TGCGCCAGCAGCTTTAGGCAGGCCACAGATACGCAGTATTTT | CASSFRQATDTQYF
NA | TRBJ2-3 | TRBV9 | NA | TGTGCCAGCAGCGTACTCCCGGAGGGGACAGATACGCAGTATTTT | CASSVLPEGTDTQYF
NA | TRBJ2-1 | TRBV7-9 | few | TGTGCCAGCAGCTCGATGACTAGTAGTAATGAGCAGTTCTTC | CASSSMTSSNEQFF
TRBD2 | TRBJ2-7 | TRBV2 | NA | TGTGCCAGCCAAGGACTAGCGGGCTTCAGATCCTACGAGCAGTACTTC | CASQGLAGFRSYEQYF
NA | TRBJ2-7 | TRBV5-1 | few | TGCGCCAGCAGCTTAACGACGGACATTTCCTACGAGCAGTACTTC | CASSLTTDISYEQYF
NA | TRBJ2-6 | TRBV7-9 | NA | TGTGCCAGCAGCCAGCCGTCTGGGGCCAACGTCCTGACTTTC | CASSQPSGANVLTF
TRBD1 | TRBJ1-2 | TRBV12-3/TRBV12-4 | NA | TGTGCCAGCAGTTTCGTAGGTGGGGACAGGCGATCTAACTATGGCTACACCTTC | CASSFVGGDRRSNYGYTF
NA | TRBJ1-5 | TRBV6-2/TRBV6-3 | few | TGTGCCAGCAGTTACACCAGAGGACAGCCCCAGCATTTT | CASSYTRGQPQHF
TRBD2 | TRBJ2-1 | TRBV2 | few | TGTGCCAGCAGCGTGGGACTAGCGGGACCCTACAATGAGCAGTTCTTC | CASSVGLAGPYNEQFF
NA | TRBJ1-4 | TRBV7-2 | few | TGTGCCAGCAGCTTAGATCATGGCAGGGTCGATGAAAAACTGTTTTTT | CASSLDHGRVDEKLFF
NA | TRBJ1-2 | TRBV7-9 | few | TGTGCCAGCAGCTTGGCCCCCCCCGGCTACACCTTC | CASSLAPPGYTF
NA | TRBJ2-5 | TRBV29-1 | few | TGCAGCGTTTCATCCTGGAGGGGGGAGACCCAGTACTTC | CSVSSWRGETQYF
NA | TRBJ2-1 | TRBV29-1 | few | TGCAGCGTTGGGAAGGAGGGGAGTGGACTATTTAGTGGTGAGCAGTTCTTC | CSVGKEGSGLFSGEQFF
NA | TRBJ2-3 | TRBV7-2 | few | TGTGCCAGCAGCTTTTTCCTAGCCACAGATACGCAGTATTTT | CASSFFLATDTQYF
NA | TRBJ2-7 | TRBV27 | few | TGTGCCAGCAGTCCCCTAGCGACTAAATATACCTACGAGCAGTACTTC | CASSPLATKYTYEQYF
TRBD1 | TRBJ2-1 | TRBV19 | few | TGTGCCAGTAGCACTACCCCCCTGGTCAGGGGGAATGAGCAGTTCTTC | CASSTTPLVRGNEQFF
NA | TRBJ2-7 | TRBV4-3 | few | TGCGCCAGCAGCCAAGAATTTGCGGGCCTATACGAGCAGTACTTC | CASSQEFAGLYEQYF
NA | TRBJ1-1 | TRBV4-1 | many | TGCGCCAGCAGCCAAGATCGGGGCGGGGCCACTGAAGCTTTCTTT | CASSQDRGGATEAFF
NA | TRBJ1-2 | TRBV19 | few | TGTGCCAGTTTTAAGGATTCGAGCTATGGCTACACCTTC | CASFKDSSYGYTF
NA | TRBJ1-1 | TRBV5-4 | once | TGTGCCAGCAGCTTGATTGGACAGAAGAGAACCACTGAAGCTTTCTTT | CASSLIGQKRTTEAFF
NA | TRBJ1-4 | TRBV5-1 | few | TGCGCCAGCAGTCAGTACACTACTAATGAAAAACTGTTTTTT | CASSQYTTNEKLFF
TRBD1 | TRBJ2-7 | TRBV5-5 | many | TGTGCCAGCAGCTATCCGGGACAGCGCTCCTACGAGCAGTACTTC | CASSYPGQRSYEQYF
NA | TRBJ2-5 | TRBV4-1 | NA | TGCGCCAGCAGCCCTCATTCAAGGGAGACCCAGTACTTC | CASSPHSRETQYF
TRBD2 | TRBJ2-1 | TRBV7-9 | few | TGTGCCAGCAGCTCTGGGACTAGCGGGGGGTTCAATGAGCAGTTCTTC | CASSSGTSGGFNEQFF
NA | TRBJ2-4 | TRBV29-1 | NA | TGCAGCGTTTCCCAGGGATACTCGGGATACATTCAGTACTTC | CSVSQGYSGYIQYF
NA | TRBJ1-2 | TRBV3-1 | NA | TGTGCCAGCAGCCAATCAGGGACTGGCTACACCTTC | CASSQSGTGYTF
TRBD2 | TRBJ2-6 | TRBV12-3/TRBV12-4 | few | TGTGCCAGCAGTTTTCAAGCGGGAAAGTCTGGGGCCAACGTCCTGACTTTC | CASSFQAGKSGANVLTF
NA | TRBJ2-7 | TRBV15 | few | TGTGCCACCAGCAGCACCTCACCTACTGAGCAGTACTTC | CATSSTSPTEQYF
NA | TRBJ1-2 | TRBV5-1 | NA | TGCGCCAGCAGCCCCGGGACTCGCTATGGCTACACCTTC | CASSPGTRYGYTF
NA | TRBJ1-3 | TRBV20-1 | NA | TGCAGCGCTAGTAAGGGCTTCGCCTTTACTGGAAACACCATATATTTT | CSASKGFAFTGNTIYF
TRBD1 | TRBJ1-2 | TRBV5-1 | NA | TGCGCCAGCAGCCCGGAGGGGGCAGGGCAAATCAATGGCTACACCTTC | CASSPEGAGQINGYTF
NA | TRBJ2-1 | TRBV2 | few | TGTGCCAGCGGGGTAGCGACATACAATGAGCAGTTCTTC | CASGVATYNEQFF
NA | TRBJ2-1 | TRBV30 | NA | TGTGCCTGGAGTCGAGGGAGCTCCTACAATGAGCAGTTCTTC | CAWSRGSSYNEQFF
NA | TRBJ2-1 | TRBV12-2 | few | TGTGCAAGTCGCTCTATCACTAGCGGAACCTACAATGAGCAGTTCTTC | CASRSITSGTYNEQFF
NA | TRBJ2-5 | TRBV6-6 | few | TGTGCCAGCAGTTATGGAGGAGGGGTGGAGACCCAGTACTTC | CASSYGGGVETQYF
NA | TRBJ2-5 | TRBV5-1 | few | TGCGCCAGCAGCTTGTTAGGCGGGACTTCCCAGGCCCCAGAGACCCAGTACTTC | CASSLLGGTSQAPETQYF
NA | TRBJ2-3 | TRBV7-9 | few | TGTGCCAGCAGCTGGAGGGGCCCAGATACGCAGTATTTT | CASSWRGPDTQYF